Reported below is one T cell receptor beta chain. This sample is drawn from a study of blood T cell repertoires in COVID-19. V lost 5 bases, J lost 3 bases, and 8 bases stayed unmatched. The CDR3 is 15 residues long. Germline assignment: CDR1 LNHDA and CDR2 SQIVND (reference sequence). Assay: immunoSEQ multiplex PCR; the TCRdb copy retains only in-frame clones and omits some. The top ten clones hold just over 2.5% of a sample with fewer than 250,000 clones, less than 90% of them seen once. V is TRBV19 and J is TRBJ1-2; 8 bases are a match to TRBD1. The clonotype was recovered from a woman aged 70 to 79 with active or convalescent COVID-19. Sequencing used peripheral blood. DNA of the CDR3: TGTGCCAGTAGTGACGCCGGACAGGGCGACTATGGCTACACCTTC. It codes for CASSDAGQGDYGYTF.